This passage covers 13 T cell receptor beta chains from one sample sequenced in a study of blood T cells in healthy people across ages. With a J-beta primer mix and a sample-barcoded 5' primer, a second PCR ran roughly 7 to 11 cycles. TCRdb used MiXCR to reprocess the 5' RACE reads, holding one entry per CDR3 protein. The profile shows some 1,800,000 distinct CDR3 sequences, approximately 40% of them singletons. What was sequenced was blood. These receptors were obtained from a human donor in good health.

The chain joins TRBV5-1 to TRBJ1-2; D uncertain. There are 16 residues in the CDR3. The V end was cut by 3 bases, the J end by 0 bases, with 15 bases between. Germline CDR1 SGHRS, CDR2 YFSETQ. CDR3 amino acids: CASSSGPSWANYGYTF. CDR3 nucleotide sequence: TGCGCCAGCAGCTCCGGCCCCTCATGGGCTAACTATGGCTACACCTTC.

CDR3 in amino acids: CSVQGSQNTEAFF. CDR3 coding DNA: TGCAGCGTTCAGGGGTCCCAGAACACTGAAGCTTTCTTT. The chain couples TRBV29-1 to TRBJ1-1, with D perhaps matching TRBD1 (6 bases). The V gene lost 5 bases and the J gene lost 1 base, with 11 bases spanning the gap. The CDR3 length is 13 residues. Germline lookup yields CDR1 SQVTM and CDR2 ANQGSEA.

This clonotype was detected only a few times. V and J are TRBV11-2 and TRBJ2-5; D is perhaps TRBD1 or TRBD2 (5 bases each). With 7 bases removed from V and 2 bases from J, the gap between germline ends came to 17 bases. The CDR3 covers 15 residues. Germline V lookup: CDR1 SGHAT, CDR2 FQNNGV. In DNA form, the CDR3 reads TGTGCCAGCAACACCGGGACGGCTACACAAGAGACCCAGTACTTC. Protein: CASNTGTATQETQYF.

The V and J genes are TRBV12-3 or TRBV12-4 and TRBJ2-5; 8 bases agree with TRBD2. V lost 10 bases, J lost 3 bases, and 10 bases stayed unmatched. The CDR3 has 14 residues. The CDR3 protein is CATSLYSGKETQYF. DNA of the CDR3: TGTGCCACCTCCCTATATAGCGGGAAAGAGACCCAGTACTTC.

This clonotype was counted only a few times. V usage is TRBV7-9 and J usage is TRBJ1-4; D unresolved. Germline V gene data show CDR1 as SEHNR and CDR2 as FQNEAQ (reference sequence). The V end was cut by 5 bases, the J end by 8 bases, with 12 bases between. The CDR3 has 13 amino acids. The DNA for the CDR3 is TGTGCCAGCAGCCCATCGCTCGCCGAAAAACTGTTTTTT. Protein: CASSPSLAEKLFF.

DNA of the CDR3: TGTGCCAGCAGCGCAACTAGGGATCTCACTGAAGCTTTCTTT. Its translation: CASSATRDLTEAFF. The chain carries TRBV7-3 and TRBJ1-1; D is uncertain. Looked up from germline, CDR1 is SGHTA and CDR2 is FQGTGA. The CDR3 sequence is 14 residues long. Trimming left V 5 bases short and J 4 bases short, with 14 bases between.

This clonotype occurred a few times. A junction boundary mismatches the germline segment, possibly from a read error. This sequence joins TRBV5-1 and TRBJ2-1, with 12 bases matching TRBD2. Germline V gives CDR1 SGHRS, CDR2 YFSETQ. This CDR3 has 16 amino acids. CDR3 DNA: TGTGCTAGCAGCTCAACTAGCGGGGGGCCTTACAATGAGCAGTTCTTC. Protein product: CASSSTSGGPYNEQFF.

This clonotype has more than one count but fewer than ten. V is TRBV7-9 and J is TRBJ1-5; perhaps TRBD1 as D (6 bases). Trimming shortened V by 2 bases and J by 3 bases, and 8 bases separated the two germline ends. Germline V lookup: CDR1 SEHNR, CDR2 FQNEAQ (reference sequence). This CDR3 has 14 amino acids. The CDR3 DNA follows: TGTGCCAGCAGCTTACAGGGGCCCAATCAGCCCCAGCATTTT. Translating it yields CASSLQGPNQPQHF.

This clonotype was observed a handful of times. The genes are TRBV6-5 and TRBJ1-2, with D hard to call. Germline CDR1 MNHEY, CDR2 SVGAGI. This CDR3 has 14 residues. V lost 5 bases to trimming and J lost 8 bases, with 18 bases between them. CDR3 nucleotides: TGTGCCAGCAGTCCAGACCGTGATTTCCACGGCTACACCTTC. It translates to CASSPDRDFHGYTF.

In this sample, this clonotype turned up many times. The chain joins TRBV7-3 to TRBJ2-3; 10 nucleotides align to TRBD2. The V gene's germline CDR1 is SGHTA and CDR2 FQGTGA. The trim removed 5 bases at V and 2 bases at J, leaving 4 bases unmatched. The CDR3 length is 15 residues. Written as DNA, the CDR3 is TGTGCCAGCAGCAATCTAGCGGGGGACACAGATACGCAGTATTTT. This translates into CASSNLAGDTDTQYF.

This clonotype was seen a handful of times. CDR3 amino acids: CASSPGGLNTEAFF. CDR3 nucleotide sequence: TGTGCCAGCAGCCCAGGGGGTCTGAACACTGAAGCTTTCTTT. The rearrangement links TRBV7-8 to TRBJ1-1, with 7 nucleotides matching TRBD1. The germline gives CDR1 SGHVS, CDR2 FQNEAQ. Trimming at V came to 5 bases and at J to 0 bases, leaving 3 bases not matched to a gene. The CDR3 consists of 14 residues.

V and J are TRBV5-1 and TRBJ1-1, with 11 bases matching TRBD1. The CDR3 loop spans 15 amino acids. V was pared by 3 bases and J by 4 bases, with 5 bases of the junction left unmatched. Per germline, CDR1 SGHRS and CDR2 YFSETQ. The CDR3 region has the DNA TGCGCCAGCAGCTCAACCGGACAGGGGGCCACTGAAGCTTTCTTT. Residues: CASSSTGQGATEAFF.

This clonotype was seen a few times. V and J are TRBV12-3 or TRBV12-4 and TRBJ1-4; D might be TRBD1 (6 bases). The CDR3 runs to 12 residues. Trimming pared 6 bases from V and 14 bases from J, leaving 16 bases between. CDR3 DNA: TGTGCCAGCAGCCCACAGACAGGCCATCTGTTTTTT. Its translation: CASSPQTGHLFF.